The 20 T cell receptor beta chains listed next were all sequenced from one sample in a study of T cell repertoires in ileal Crohn's disease. Libraries were prepared by immunoSEQ multiplex PCR; TCRdb keeps only in-frame clonotypes and omits some of them. The sample yields approximately 11,000 clones, about two thirds seen once. This sample's time point: neoterminal ileum biopsy at postoperative endoscopy, about 6 months after surgery. The specimen was ileal tissue. The receptors were sampled from an adult with Crohn's disease.

The chain links TRBV7-3 to TRBJ2-1; unclear D gene. Deletions cut 2 bases from V and 3 bases from J, with 11 bases between. Germline V gives CDR1 SGHTA, CDR2 FQGTGA. The CDR3 sequence is 15 residues long. Here the CDR3 DNA reads TGTGCCAGCAGCTTAGAACACGGGTTCTACAATGAGCAGTTCTTC. Amino acid sequence: CASSLEHGFYNEQFF. The full variable domain, in which reference TRBV7-3 and TRBJ2-1 provide the parts outside the CDR3, is GAGVSQTPSNKVTEKGKYVELRCDPISGHTALYWYRQSLGQGPEFLIYFQGTGAADDSGLPNDRFFAVRPEGSVSTLKIQRTERGDSAVYLCASSLEHGFYNEQFFGPGTRLTVL.

CDR3: CASSSGYYGYTF. The DNA of the CDR3 is TGTGCCAGTAGTTCAGGGTACTATGGCTACACCTTC. The chain joins TRBV19 to TRBJ1-2; possible D gene TRBD1, 5 bases. Trimming removed 5 bases from V and 3 bases from J, with 7 bases in between. Looked up from germline, CDR1 is LNHDA and CDR2 is SQIVND (reference sequence). CDR3 size: 12 residues. The variable domain in full, completed from reference TRBV19 and TRBJ1-2, reads DGGITQSPKYLFRKEGQNVTLSCEQNLNHDAMYWYRQDPGQGLRLIYYSQIVNDFQKGDIAEGYSVSREKKESFPLTVTSAQKNPTAFYLCASSSGYYGYTFGSGTRLTVV.

The J gene is TRBJ2-7, the V gene TRBV28, with 9 nucleotides matching TRBD1. The CDR3 consists of 15 residues. Germline lookup yields CDR1 MDHEN and CDR2 SYDVKM. V shed 5 bases, J shed 4 bases, and the junction held 9 bases outside the gene matches. Written as DNA, the CDR3 is TGTGCCAGCAGTACCGCCGGGACAGGGAGGTACGAGCAGTACTTC. It translates to CASSTAGTGRYEQYF.

This clone was found a few times. This sequence joins TRBV7-4 and TRBJ2-3, with a tentative D call TRBD2 (7 bases). In germline, CDR1 is SGHVT, CDR2 SQSDAQ. Trimming left V 5 bases short and J 1 base short, with 16 bases between. CDR3 size: 16 residues. The CDR3 DNA is TGTGCCAGCAGCCCTGGGGGGGGCTCGGGCACAGATACGCAGTATTTT. Protein sequence: CASSPGGGSGTDTQYF.

The V and J genes are TRBV9 and TRBJ2-7; unclear D gene. Germline V gene sequence: CDR1 SGDLS, CDR2 YYNGEE. This CDR3 region has 13 residues. The ends were cut back, 4 bases at V and 6 bases at J, with 14 bases in the middle. The CDR3: CASSPITPGEQYF. Written as DNA, the CDR3 is TGTGCCAGCAGCCCGATTACTCCGGGCGAGCAGTACTTC.

This clone appeared a few times. The chain joins TRBV7-9 to TRBJ2-7; the D gene is possibly TRBD2 (6 bases). The V and J ends lost 1 base and 5 bases respectively, with 12 bases between them. This CDR3 is built from 14 residues. CDR1 is SEHNR and CDR2 is FQNEAQ in the germline V gene (reference sequence). CDR3 bases: TGTGCCAGCAGCTTAGTGGGCGGGGACCACGAGCAGTACTTC. This gives the protein CASSLVGGDHEQYF.

DNA of the CDR3: TGTGCCAGCAGTAAGACAGGGACTGAAGCTTTCTTT. Amino acid sequence: CASSKTGTEAFF. The rearrangement uses TRBV5-4 and TRBJ1-1; TRBD1 matches at 7 bases. Trimming removed 5 bases from V and 5 bases from J; junction bases left unmatched: 3. The CDR3 sequence is 12 residues long. Germline CDR1 is SGHNT and CDR2 is YYREEE (reference sequence).

The chain employs TRBV7-6 and TRBJ1-1; 8 bases are a match to TRBD1. The CDR3 runs to 14 residues. Germline CDR1 is SGHVS and CDR2 is FNYEAQ. The J segment lost 4 bases and the V segment lost 1 base, leaving 2 bases of the junction unmatched. CDR3 bases: TGTGCCAGCAGCTTAGGGACAGGGCGCACTGAAGCTTTCTTT. Its protein is CASSLGTGRTEAFF.

This clone has only one observation. This CDR3 is CATRLAGGLGGELFF. The CDR3 nucleotides read TGTGCCACCCGACTAGCGGGAGGATTGGGCGGGGAGCTGTTTTTT. The chain couples TRBV19 to TRBJ2-2; 13 bases align to TRBD2. J lost 7 bases, V lost 10 bases, and 9 bases had no gene match. CDR1 and CDR2 (germline): LNHDA, SQIVND (reference sequence). The CDR3 consists of 15 residues.

J is TRBJ2-2 and V is TRBV7-9; D possibly corresponds to TRBD2 (5 bases). Trimming cost V 4 bases and J 4 bases, with 10 bases left between them. Germline-derived CDR1 and CDR2 are SEHNR and FQNEAQ (reference sequence). There are 14 residues in the CDR3. The chain's CDR3 is CASSSLVGTGELFF. CDR3 sequence (DNA): TGTGCCAGCAGCTCACTAGTCGGCACCGGGGAGCTGTTTTTT.

The chain couples TRBV19 to TRBJ2-1; 13 bases agree with TRBD2. The CDR3 covers 15 residues. J was trimmed by 3 bases and V by 8 bases; bases with no gene match: 4. Germline lookup yields CDR1 LNHDA and CDR2 SQIVND (reference sequence). The CDR3 is CASRLAGGLYNEQFF. For the CDR3, the DNA is TGTGCCAGTCGACTAGCGGGAGGCCTCTACAATGAGCAGTTCTTC.

The chain combines TRBV5-4 with TRBJ1-1; 9 nucleotides match TRBD1. CDR1 is SGHNT, CDR2 YYREEE, per germline (reference sequence). Trimming at V came to 4 bases and at J to 0 bases, leaving 7 bases not matched to a gene. The CDR3 has 16 amino acids. The CDR3 is CASSLGTGRMNTEAFF. Written as DNA, the CDR3 is TGTGCCAGCAGCCTAGGGACAGGGAGGATGAACACTGAAGCTTTCTTT.

This chain uses TRBV11-1 with TRBJ1-1, with D tentatively TRBD1 (6 bases). The CDR3 covers 15 residues. CDR1 SGHAT and CDR2 FQDESV come from the germline V gene (reference sequence). The ends were cut back, 6 bases at V and 6 bases at J, with 20 bases in the middle. The CDR3 DNA follows: TGTGCCAGCAGTGCCGTGCGGGGGGCGTCCCCTGAAGCTTTCTTT. It encodes CASSAVRGASPEAFF.

This chain uses TRBV4-2 with TRBJ1-2; possible D gene TRBD1, 5 bases. The CDR3 length is 17 residues. The ends were cut back, 0 bases at V and 4 bases at J, with 18 bases in the middle. Germline loops: CDR1 LGHNA, CDR2 YNFKEQ. CDR3 sequence reads: CASSQEGGTGSSYGYTF. Written as DNA, the CDR3 is TGTGCCAGCAGCCAAGAAGGCGGGACCGGCTCCAGCTATGGCTACACCTTC.

This chain uses TRBV2 with TRBJ2-6; TRBD2 aligns across 7 bases. V trimming: 9 bases; J trimming: 2 bases; junction bases outside the gene matches: 4. From germline, CDR1 is SNHLY and CDR2 FYNNEI. The CDR3 runs 14 residues. The CDR3 loop reads CASRAGAGANVLTF. The CDR3 DNA follows: TGTGCCAGTCGGGCGGGAGCTGGGGCCAACGTCCTGACTTTC.

The chain uses TRBV5-1 and TRBJ1-2, with unresolved D. The CDR3 runs to 12 residues. With 4 bases removed from V and 5 bases from J, the gap between germline ends came to 9 bases. The germline CDR1 and CDR2 sequences are SGHRS and YFSETQ. The CDR3 loop is CASSAEGYGYTF. CDR3 bases: TGCGCCAGCAGCGCGGAGGGATATGGCTACACCTTC.

The chain has TRBV4-3 and TRBJ2-5; perhaps TRBD2 as D (6 bases). The CDR3 sequence is 15 residues long. Germline CDR1 is LGHNA and CDR2 is YSLEER. The V and J ends lost 0 bases and 5 bases respectively, with 13 bases between them. CDR3 sequence reads: CASSQEPGEAETQYF. In DNA form, the CDR3 reads TGCGCCAGCAGCCAAGAACCGGGAGAGGCGGAGACCCAGTACTTC.

The sample holds a few counts of this clone. The rearrangement uses TRBV18 and TRBJ1-1, with unresolved D. Germline CDR1 reads KGHSH; CDR2 reads LQKENI. Trimming removed 2 bases from V and 4 bases from J, with 8 bases in between. The CDR3 is made up of 13 amino acids. CDR3 DNA sequence: TGTGCCAGCTCACCATACGCGGGCACTGAAGCTTTCTTT. Translated, it gives CASSPYAGTEAFF. Variable domain in full (rest from reference TRBV18 and TRBJ1-1): NAGVMQNPRHLVRRRGQEARLRCSPMKGHSHVYWYRQLPEEGLKFMVYLQKENIIDESGMPKERFSAEFPKEGPSILRIQQVVRGDSAAYFCASSPYAGTEAFFGQGTRLTVV.

Regarding this clone: The CDR3 does not end in the conserved phenylalanine or tryptophan, so this is likely a read error. Because the CDR3's place on the DNA is in doubt, the DNA is left out and the CDR3 is given as listed by TCRdb. V is TRBV6-1 and J is TRBJ1-4; the table's D call of TRBD1 was not tested on the DNA. The CDR3 is 14 residues long, counting both termini. The V gene's germline CDR1 is MNHNS and CDR2 SASEGT. The CDR3 region is CASSGWQGGSGTQL.

CDR3 sequence (DNA): TGTGCCAGCAGCCTTACCTCGAACGGCTACGAGCAGTACTTC. Its protein is CASSLTSNGYEQYF. The V gene is TRBV7-2, the J gene TRBJ2-7; D gene unclear. This CDR3 has 14 residues. V dropped 5 bases and J dropped 3 bases, with 14 bases sitting between them. Germline CDR1 reads SGHTA; CDR2 reads FQGNSA.